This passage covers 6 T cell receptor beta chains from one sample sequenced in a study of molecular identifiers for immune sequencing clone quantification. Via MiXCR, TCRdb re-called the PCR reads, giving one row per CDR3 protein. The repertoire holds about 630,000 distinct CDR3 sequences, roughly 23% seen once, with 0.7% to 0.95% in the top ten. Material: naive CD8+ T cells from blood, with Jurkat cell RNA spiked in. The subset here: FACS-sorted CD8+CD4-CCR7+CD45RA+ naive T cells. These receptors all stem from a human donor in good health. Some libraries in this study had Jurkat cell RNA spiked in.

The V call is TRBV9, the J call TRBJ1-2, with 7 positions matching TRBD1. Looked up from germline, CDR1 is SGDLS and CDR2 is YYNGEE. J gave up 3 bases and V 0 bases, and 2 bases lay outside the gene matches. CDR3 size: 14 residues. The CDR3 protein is CASSVGGGDYGYTF. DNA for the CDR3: TGTGCCAGCAGCGTAGGAGGGGGCGACTATGGCTACACCTTC.

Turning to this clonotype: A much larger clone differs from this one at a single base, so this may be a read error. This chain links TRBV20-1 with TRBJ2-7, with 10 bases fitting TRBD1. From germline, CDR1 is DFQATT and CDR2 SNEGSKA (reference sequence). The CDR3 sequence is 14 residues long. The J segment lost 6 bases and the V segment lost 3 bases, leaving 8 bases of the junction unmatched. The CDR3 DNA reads TGCAGTGCTAGCCGAGACAGGGGGCCGGGCGAGCAGTACTTC. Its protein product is CSASRDRGPGEQYF.

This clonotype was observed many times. CDR3 bases: TGTGCCAGCAGCCAATTTTGGGACCAGGATACGCAGTATTTT. It specifies CASSQFWDQDTQYF. The chain is built from TRBV4-2 and TRBJ2-3; D is tentatively TRBD1 or TRBD2 (5 bases each). Germline V gene sequence: CDR1 LGHNA, CDR2 YNFKEQ. CDR3 length: 14 amino acids. The V and J ends lost 2 bases and 6 bases respectively, with 12 bases between them.

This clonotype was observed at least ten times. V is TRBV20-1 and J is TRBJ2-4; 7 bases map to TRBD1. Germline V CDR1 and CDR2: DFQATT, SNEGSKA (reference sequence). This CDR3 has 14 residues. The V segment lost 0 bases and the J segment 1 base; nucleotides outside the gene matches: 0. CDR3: CSARDRGAKNIQYF. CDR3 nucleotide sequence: TGCAGTGCTAGAGACAGGGGGGCCAAAAACATTCAGTACTTC.

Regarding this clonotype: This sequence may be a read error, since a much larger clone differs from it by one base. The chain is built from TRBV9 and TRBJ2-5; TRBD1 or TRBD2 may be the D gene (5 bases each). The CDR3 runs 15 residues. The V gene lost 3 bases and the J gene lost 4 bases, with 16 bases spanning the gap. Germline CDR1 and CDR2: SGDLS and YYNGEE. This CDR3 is CASSEAGSRGETQYF. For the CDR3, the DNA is TGTGCCAGCAGCGAGGCAGGGAGCCGTGGAGAGACCCAGTACTTC.

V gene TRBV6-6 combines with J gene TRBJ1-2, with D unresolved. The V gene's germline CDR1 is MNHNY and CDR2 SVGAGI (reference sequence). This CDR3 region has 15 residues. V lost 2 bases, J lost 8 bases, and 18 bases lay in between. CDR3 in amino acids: CASSYPQERDWGYTF. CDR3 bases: TGTGCCAGCAGTTACCCGCAGGAGCGGGATTGGGGCTACACCTTC.